This TCR beta chain is from a study of T cells in Graves' hyperthyroidism and ophthalmopathy. Study-wide results and caveats: Ophthalmopathy could be told apart from stable hyperthyroidism with a 13 V-J model.

RNA transcripts provided the source from which TCR beta CDR3 regions were amplified. When the TCR CDR3 underwent first-round RT-PCR, the HTBI primer set was used. One entry per CDR3 protein results from TCRdb running MiXCR on the multiplex PCR reads. Of 350,000 to 500,000 distinct CDR3 sequences listed, roughly 15% are singletons. V dropped 7 bases and J dropped 2; count of bases not matched to a gene: 7. The CDR3 runs 14 residues. The germline V gene has CDR1 LNHDA and CDR2 SQIVND (reference sequence). This clonotype was counted between two and nine times. Antigen: not known. Patients counted as stable if ophthalmopathy did not develop within 18 months. Disease duration under 2 months; hyperthyroidism patients were aged 18 to 65. Criteria for exclusion of patients were uncontrolled infection, other autoimmune disease, pregnancy or lactation.

Input material: blood. This TCR derives from a woman between 18 and 30 years old with Graves' hyperthyroidism. The V call is TRBV19, the J call TRBJ2-7; TRBD1 aligns across 8 bases. CDR3 amino acids: CASTDRELPYEQYF. CDR3 in DNA: TGTGCCAGTACGGACAGGGAACTCCCCTACGAGCAGTACTTC.